This TCR beta chain is drawn from a study of shared clonotypes between healthy human individuals. Study-level findings and limits: A generally larger estimated richness was seen in naive subsets than in memory subsets. Relative to their counterparts shared across all four donors, non-shared clonotypes exhibited diminished generation probabilities.

The protocol was immunoSEQ multiplex PCR, while the TCRdb copy is restricted to in-frame clones and leaves out a portion. The sample holds roughly 110,000 clones, around two thirds seen once. Trimming shortened V by 1 base and J by 10 bases, and 8 bases separated the two germline ends. The CDR3 covers 12 residues. Germline values: CDR1 LGHNA, CDR2 YNFKEQ. CD45RO+ cells and CCR7-negative CD45RA+ TemRA cells were combined as CD8 memory. Worth noting for this clone: The antigen is unknown.

The source of this sequence is a woman in her thirties in good health. The sequencing sample was made of memory CD8+ T cells sorted from blood. The sample's subset: CD45RO+ cells pooled with CCR7-negative TemRA cells. The chain recombines TRBV4-2 with TRBJ2-1; tentatively, D is TRBD2 (5 bases). The CDR3 is CASSQVATEQFF. The CDR3 DNA follows: TGTGCCAGCAGCCAAGTAGCGACGGAGCAGTTCTTC.